This section outlines one TCR beta chain sequence together with its context. The record originates from a study of blood T cell repertoires in COVID-19. Study information: Researchers got acute and convalescent COVID-19 samples from the United States, Italy and Spain.

This table comes from immunoSEQ multiplex PCR, and its TCRdb copy is limited to in-frame clones, with some not included. The table lists about 42,000 clones, roughly 80% of them singletons. V lost 6 bases to trimming and J lost 4 bases; unmatched junction nucleotides: 11. CDR1 and CDR2 from the germline V gene are MGHDK and SYGVNS. This CDR3 region has 15 residues. The TCR was taken from a woman between 70 and 85 years old with acute or convalescent COVID-19. This chain uses TRBV25-1 with TRBJ2-7; 8 bases align to TRBD1. The specimen was peripheral blood. CDR3 nucleotide sequence: TGTGCCAGCAGCCAGGGGGCTGTCCAGAGATACGAGCAGTACTTC. Translated: CASSQGAVQRYEQYF.